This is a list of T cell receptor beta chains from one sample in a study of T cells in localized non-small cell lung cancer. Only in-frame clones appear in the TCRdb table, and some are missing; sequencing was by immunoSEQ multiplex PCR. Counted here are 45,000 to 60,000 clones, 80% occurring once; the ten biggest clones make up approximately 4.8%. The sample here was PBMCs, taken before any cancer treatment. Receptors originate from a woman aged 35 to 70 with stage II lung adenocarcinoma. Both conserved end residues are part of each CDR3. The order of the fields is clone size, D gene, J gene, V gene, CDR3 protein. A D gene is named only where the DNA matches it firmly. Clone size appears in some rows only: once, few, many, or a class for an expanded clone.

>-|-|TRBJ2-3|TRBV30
CAWSSSGGLFGQYF
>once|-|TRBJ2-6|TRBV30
CAWSAYRSFGGANVLTF
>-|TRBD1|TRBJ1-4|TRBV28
CASSLPQGVHGEKLFF
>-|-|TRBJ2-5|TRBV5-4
CAGGEETQYF
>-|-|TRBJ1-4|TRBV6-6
CASSYSGTPNEKLFF
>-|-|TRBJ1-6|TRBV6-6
CASSYSRGEGSPLHF
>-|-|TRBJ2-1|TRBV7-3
CASSPEGTWGYNEQFF
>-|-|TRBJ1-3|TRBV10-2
CASKTRSSNTIYF
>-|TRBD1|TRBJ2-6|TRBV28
CASKGASSGANVLTF
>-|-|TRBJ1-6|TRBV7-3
CASSLAWQGVNSPLHF